What follows describes a single T cell receptor (beta chain). The target antigen is unknown. This sample's TCRbeta library carried unique molecular identifier barcodes. MiXCR was run by TCRdb on the PCR reads, yielding one entry per CDR3 protein. Among hundreds of thousands of distinct CDR3 sequences listed, about a quarter were seen once. The entry originates in a study of T-cell reconstitution after alpha-beta-depleted transplantation in children. V was trimmed by 3 bases and J by 5 bases, leaving 14 bases between them. The CDR3 sequence is 15 residues long. Germline lookup yields CDR1 KGHSH and CDR2 LQKENI. Findings and caveats of the study: It was newly produced T cells that mostly accounted for T-cell counts and diversity one year after transplant.

The chain carries TRBV18 and TRBJ2-1; the D call may be TRBD1 or TRBD2 (5 bases each). The sequence was obtained from a girl aged 2 to 10 with Fanconi anemia, due to receive a stem cell transplant. The sequenced sample was PBMCs, obtained before TCRalphabeta/CD19-depleted stem cell transplant. Here the CDR3 reads CASSPPGLRDNEQFF. The CDR3 DNA follows: TGTGCCAGCTCACCCCCGGGGCTGAGGGACAATGAGCAGTTCTTC.